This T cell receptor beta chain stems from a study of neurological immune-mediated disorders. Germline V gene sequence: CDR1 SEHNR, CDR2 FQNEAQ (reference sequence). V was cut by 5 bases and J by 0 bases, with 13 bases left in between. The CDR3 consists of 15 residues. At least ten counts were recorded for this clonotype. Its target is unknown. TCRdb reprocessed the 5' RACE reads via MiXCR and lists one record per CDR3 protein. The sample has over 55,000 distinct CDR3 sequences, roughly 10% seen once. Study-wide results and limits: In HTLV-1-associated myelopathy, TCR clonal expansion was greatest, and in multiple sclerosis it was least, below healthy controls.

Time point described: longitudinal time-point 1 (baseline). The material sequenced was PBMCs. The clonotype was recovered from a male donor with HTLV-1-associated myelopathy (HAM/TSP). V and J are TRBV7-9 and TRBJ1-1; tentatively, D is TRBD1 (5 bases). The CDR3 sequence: CASSPGGVLNTEAFF. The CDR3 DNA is TGTGCCAGCAGCCCCGGAGGGGTCCTGAACACTGAAGCTTTCTTT.